This T cell receptor (beta chain) was retrieved from a study of vaccination and CD4 T cells after COVID-19. In this sample, this clonotype turned up once. Its antigen is still unknown. Study-wide points: From a median of roughly 21 to 38, SARS-CoV-2-reactive clonotypes increased, though not significantly.

With the Oncomine TCR Beta short-read assay, DNA from cultured CD4+ T cells was sequenced. TCRdb reanalysed the PCR reads using MiXCR and keeps one entry per CDR3 protein. The table has about 23,000 distinct CDR3 sequences, under 70% seen once. Germline lookup yields CDR1 SGHNT and CDR2 YENEEA. Trimming cost V 5 bases and J 7 bases; bases outside gene matches: 11. CDR3 length equals 15 residues. Indicated treatment: 10-day PBMC culture with coronavirus spike peptide pools or control peptides (ViraFEST assay). Sequenced material: CD4+ T cells from blood, cultured in vitro. The chain couples TRBV11-3 to TRBJ2-1, with 7 bases that match TRBD2. The source of this sequence is a human donor who had recovered from COVID-19. The CDR3 DNA reads TGTGCCAGCAGCGCCCTTGGGGGGGACGTGAATGAGCAGTTCTTC. This sequence encodes CASSALGGDVNEQFF.